This T cell receptor beta chain was captured in a study of blood T cell repertoires in COVID-19. Study summary: COVID-19 samples collected from the United States, Italy and Spain covered acute and convalescent phases. The analysed material was cDNA or gDNA that came from T cells, B-cell-depleted T cells, or PBMCs.

Original analysis: Amplifying reference gene primers gave estimates of nucleated cell counts. Libraries were prepared by immunoSEQ multiplex PCR; TCRdb keeps only in-frame clonotypes and omits some of them. V, J and clone size derive from that table, while D and trimming were established from the DNA sequence. This sample has fewer than 300,000 clones, with about 87% found just once. This TCR derives from a woman between 50 and 59 years old with acute or convalescent COVID-19. Material for sequencing was peripheral blood.

The CDR3 loop is CASSSRAGRNEKLFF. Here the CDR3 DNA reads TGTGCCAGCAGCTCCCGGGCAGGGCGGAATGAAAAACTGTTTTTT. The chain links TRBV5-6 to TRBJ1-4, with D maybe TRBD1 (5 bases). CDR1 SGHDT and CDR2 YYEEEE come from the germline V gene. This CDR3 contains 15 residues. The ends were cut back, 3 bases at V and 5 bases at J, with 14 bases in the middle.